This T cell receptor beta chain came from a study of cytomegalovirus exposure and HLA in healthy donors. Study-level findings and limits: One cluster of highly shared sequence variants probably arose as a sequencing artifact. The authors listed 150 to 200 TCR beta chains as cytomegalovirus-associated.

Germline-derived CDR1 and CDR2 are KGHSH and LQKENI. V was pared by 3 bases and J by 1 base, with 0 bases of the junction left unmatched. The CDR3 loop spans 15 amino acids. A note on this clone: Its cognate antigen is unknown. The same CDR3 can be traced to other DNA sequences in this sample.

PCR involved 60 Vbeta and 13 Jbeta primers. Generated by immunoSEQ multiplex PCR, the TCRdb table keeps only in-frame clones and is missing some. Of about 160,000 clones listed, approximately 70% are singletons. Donors sampled were nominally healthy, though unrecorded immune exposures were likely. J is TRBJ2-3 and V is TRBV18; 11 positions match TRBD2. This clonotype was sampled from a man in his forties in good health and CMV-seropositive. The specimen was PBMCs. The CDR3 spells CASSPGLAGTDTQYF. The CDR3 coding sequence is TGTGCCAGCTCACCGGGACTAGCGGGCACAGATACGCAGTATTTT. Full variable domain (missing parts from reference TRBV18 and TRBJ2-3): NAGVMQNPRHLVRRRGQEARLRCSPMKGHSHVYWYRQLPEEGLKFMVYLQKENIIDESGMPKERFSAEFPKEGPSILRIQQVVRGDSAAYFCASSPGLAGTDTQYFGPGTRLTVL.